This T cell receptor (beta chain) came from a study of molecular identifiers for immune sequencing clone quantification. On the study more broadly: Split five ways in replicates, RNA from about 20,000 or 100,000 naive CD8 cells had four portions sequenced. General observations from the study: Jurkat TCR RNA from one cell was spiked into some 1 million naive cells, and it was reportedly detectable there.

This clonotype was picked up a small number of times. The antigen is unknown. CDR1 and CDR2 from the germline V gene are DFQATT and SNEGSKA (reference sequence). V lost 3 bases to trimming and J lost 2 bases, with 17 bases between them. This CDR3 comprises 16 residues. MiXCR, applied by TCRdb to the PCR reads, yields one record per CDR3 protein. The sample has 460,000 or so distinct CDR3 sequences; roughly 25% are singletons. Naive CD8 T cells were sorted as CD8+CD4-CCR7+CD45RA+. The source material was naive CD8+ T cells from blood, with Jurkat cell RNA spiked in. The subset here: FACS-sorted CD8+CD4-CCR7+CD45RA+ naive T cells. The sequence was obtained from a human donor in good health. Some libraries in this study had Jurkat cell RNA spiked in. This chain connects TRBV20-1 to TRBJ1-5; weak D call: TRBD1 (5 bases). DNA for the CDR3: TGCAGTGCTAGGGAGCAGGGTCTTGTAGGCAATCAGCCCCAGCATTTT. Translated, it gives CSAREQGLVGNQPQHF.